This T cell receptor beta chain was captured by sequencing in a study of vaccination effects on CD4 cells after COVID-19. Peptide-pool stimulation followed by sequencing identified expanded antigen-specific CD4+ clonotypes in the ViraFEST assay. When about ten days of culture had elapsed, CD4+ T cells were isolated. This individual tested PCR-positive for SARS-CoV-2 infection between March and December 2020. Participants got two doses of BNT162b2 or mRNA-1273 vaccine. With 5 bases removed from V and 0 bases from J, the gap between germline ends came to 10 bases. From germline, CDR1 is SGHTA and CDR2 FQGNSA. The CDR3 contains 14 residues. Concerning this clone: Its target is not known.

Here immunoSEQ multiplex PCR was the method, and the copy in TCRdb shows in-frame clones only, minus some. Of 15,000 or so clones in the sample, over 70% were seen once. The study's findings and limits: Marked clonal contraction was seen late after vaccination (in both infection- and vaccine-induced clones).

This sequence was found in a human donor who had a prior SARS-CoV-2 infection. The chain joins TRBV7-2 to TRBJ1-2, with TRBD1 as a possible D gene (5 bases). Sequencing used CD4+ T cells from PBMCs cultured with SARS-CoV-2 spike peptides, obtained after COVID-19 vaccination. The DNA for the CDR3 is TGTGCCAGCAGCCGGGACCCATCTAACTATGGCTACACCTTC. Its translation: CASSRDPSNYGYTF.